The following is a T cell receptor (beta chain) sequence with its context. Clones were sequenced by immunoSEQ multiplex PCR, and TCRdb holds only the in-frame ones, with some missing. This sample has 50,000 or so clones, with 81% found just once. The sample comes from a study of blood T cell repertoires in COVID-19. Germline CDR1 and CDR2: MRHNA and SNTAGT. Between the trimmed V and J ends, which lost 7 bases and 5 bases, there was a span of 23 bases. The CDR3 contains 16 residues. The chain links TRBV6-4 to TRBJ1-1, with D maybe TRBD1 (5 bases). Sequencing was done on a sample of peripheral blood. This TCR came from a woman in her sixties with acute or convalescent COVID-19. The CDR3 bases are TGTGCCAGCATTCCAATAGGTCGGGTCCGGGGGACTGAAGCTTTCTTT. This gives the protein CASIPIGRVRGTEAFF.